This T cell receptor (beta chain) was recovered during a study of cytomegalovirus exposure and HLA in healthy donors. Turning to the study itself: The approximately 710 first-cohort repertoires and the 110 or so validation repertoires shared the same platform, a later analysis reported.

The method was immunoSEQ multiplex PCR; TCRdb's version includes in-frame clones alone and lacks a portion of them. This sample has approximately 220,000 clones, with approximately 90% found just once. Study-level results: Some public TCRs appeared in many individuals, while most sequences were rare. Researchers catalogued roughly 150 TCR beta chains as cytomegalovirus-associated.

A note on this clone: As yet, its antigen is unknown.

The germline V gene has CDR1 SGHRS and CDR2 YFSETQ. V lost 4 bases and J lost 6; bases outside the gene matches: 14. The CDR3 runs 17 residues. The chain recombines TRBV5-1 with TRBJ2-1, with 9 bases fitting TRBD2. The clonotype originates from a woman in her late teens or twenties in good health and CMV-seronegative. The source material was PBMCs. CDR3 in amino acids: CASSPPASSGEVNEQFF. For the CDR3, the DNA is TGCGCCAGCAGCCCCCCAGCCTCTAGCGGGGAGGTCAATGAGCAGTTCTTC.